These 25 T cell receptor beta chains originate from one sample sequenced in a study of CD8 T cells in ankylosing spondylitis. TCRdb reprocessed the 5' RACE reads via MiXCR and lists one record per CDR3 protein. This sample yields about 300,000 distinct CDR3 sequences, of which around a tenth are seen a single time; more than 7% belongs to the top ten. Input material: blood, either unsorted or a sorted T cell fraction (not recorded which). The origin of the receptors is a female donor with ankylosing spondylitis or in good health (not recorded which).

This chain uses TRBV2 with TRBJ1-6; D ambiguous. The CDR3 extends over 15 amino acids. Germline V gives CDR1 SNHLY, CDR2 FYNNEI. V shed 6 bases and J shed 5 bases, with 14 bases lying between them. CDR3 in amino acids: CASRSDVSNNSPLHF. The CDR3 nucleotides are TGTGCCAGCAGGTCCGACGTCTCGAATAATTCACCCCTCCACTTT. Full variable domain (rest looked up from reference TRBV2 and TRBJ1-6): EPEVTQTPSHQVTQMGQEVILRCVPISNHLYFYWYRQILGQKVEFLVSFYNNEISEKSEIFDDQFSVERPDGSNFTLKIRSTKLEDSAMYFCASRSDVSNNSPLHFGNGTRLTVT.

The CDR3 protein is CASSKATKTDTQYF. For the CDR3, the DNA is TGTGCCAGCAGCAAAGCGACGAAAACAGATACGCAGTATTTT. This sequence joins TRBV21-1 and TRBJ2-3. TRBV21-1 is a pseudogene. This CDR3 is built from 14 residues.

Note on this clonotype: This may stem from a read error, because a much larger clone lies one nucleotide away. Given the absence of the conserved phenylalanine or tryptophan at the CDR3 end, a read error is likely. Here the CDR3 DNA reads TGTGCCAGCAGCAGTAGAGGGGGATCATGGACTGAAGCTTTCTAT. Translation gives CASSSRGGSWTEAFY. The chain employs TRBV5-5 and TRBJ1-1, with a possible D match to TRBD1 (6 bases). This CDR3 has 15 amino acids. Germline CDR1 is SGHKS and CDR2 is YYEKEE (reference sequence). The V end was cut by 4 bases, the J end by 5 bases, with 18 bases between.

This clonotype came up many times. This chain's CDR3 is CASSLVGLAEAFF. For the CDR3, the DNA is TGTGCCAGCAGCTTAGTGGGGTTAGCTGAAGCTTTCTTT. The chain carries TRBV5-5 and TRBJ1-1; the D is unclear. V dropped 2 bases and J dropped 6 bases, with 11 bases sitting between them. Germline V gene sequence: CDR1 SGHKS, CDR2 YYEKEE (reference sequence). CDR3 length: 13 amino acids.

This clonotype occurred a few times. The CDR3 sequence: CASSFLSGVGDEQFF. The CDR3 DNA is TGCGCCAGCAGCTTTTTATCAGGGGTAGGGGATGAGCAGTTCTTC. The chain combines TRBV5-1 with TRBJ2-1; TRBD1 is a possible D gene (6 bases). This CDR3 has 15 residues. CDR1 and CDR2 from the germline V gene are SGHRS and YFSETQ. The V end was cut by 2 bases, the J end by 8 bases, with 17 bases between. The complete variable domain, with remaining parts taken from reference TRBV5-1 and TRBJ2-1, reads KAGVTQTPRYLIKTRGQQVTLSCSPISGHRSVSWYQQTPGQGLQFLFEYFSETQRNKGNFPGRFSGRQFSNSRSEMNVSTLELGDSALYLCASSFLSGVGDEQFFGPGTRLTVL.

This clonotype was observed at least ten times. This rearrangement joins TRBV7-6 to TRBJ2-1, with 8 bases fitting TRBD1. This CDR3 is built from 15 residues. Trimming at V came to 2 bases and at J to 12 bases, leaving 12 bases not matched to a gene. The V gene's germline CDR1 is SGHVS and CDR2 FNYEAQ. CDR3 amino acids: CASSLSPGQGLGQFF. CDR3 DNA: TGTGCCAGCAGCTTATCCCCCGGACAGGGATTAGGGCAGTTCTTC. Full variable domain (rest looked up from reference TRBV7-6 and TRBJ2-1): GAGVSQSPRYKVTKRGQDVALRCDPISGHVSLYWYRQALGQGPEFLTYFNYEAQQDKSGLPNDRFSAERPEGSISTLTIQRTEQRDSAMYRCASSLSPGQGLGQFFGPGTRLTVL.

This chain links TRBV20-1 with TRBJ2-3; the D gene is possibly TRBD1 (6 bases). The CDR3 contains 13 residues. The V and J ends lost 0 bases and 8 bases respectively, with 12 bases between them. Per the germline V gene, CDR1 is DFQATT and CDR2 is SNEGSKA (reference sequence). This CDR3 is CSARETGTSTQYF. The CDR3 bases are TGCAGTGCTAGAGAAACAGGGACGAGTACGCAGTATTTT.

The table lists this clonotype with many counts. The DNA for the CDR3 is TGTGCCACCAGTGATGGTAGTATGAATGAGCAGTTCTTC. Its translation: CATSDGSMNEQFF. The chain joins TRBV24-1 to TRBJ2-1; D remains ambiguous. CDR1 KGHDR and CDR2 SFDVKD come from the germline V gene. V was cut by 3 bases and J by 7 bases, with 9 bases left in between. The CDR3 covers 13 residues.

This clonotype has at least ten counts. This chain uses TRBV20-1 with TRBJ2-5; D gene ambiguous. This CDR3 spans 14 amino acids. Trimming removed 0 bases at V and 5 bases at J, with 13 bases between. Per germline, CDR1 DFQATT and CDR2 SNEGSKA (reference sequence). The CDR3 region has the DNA TGCAGTGCTAGAGAAGGGCAGGTCCCTGAGACCCAGTACTTC. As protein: CSAREGQVPETQYF.

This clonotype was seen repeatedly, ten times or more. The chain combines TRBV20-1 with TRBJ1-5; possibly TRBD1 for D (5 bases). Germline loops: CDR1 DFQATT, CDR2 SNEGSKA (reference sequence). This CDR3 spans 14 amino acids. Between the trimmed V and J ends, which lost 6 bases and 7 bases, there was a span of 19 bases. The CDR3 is CSAHLGGNGQPQHF. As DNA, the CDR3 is TGCAGTGCCCACCTGGGGGGTAATGGACAGCCCCAGCATTTT.

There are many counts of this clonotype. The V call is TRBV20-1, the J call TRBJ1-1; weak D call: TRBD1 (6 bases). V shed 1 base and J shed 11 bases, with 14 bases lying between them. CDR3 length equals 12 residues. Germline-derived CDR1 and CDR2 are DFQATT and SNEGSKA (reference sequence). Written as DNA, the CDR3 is TGCAGTGCTAGAGGGACAGTACCGGAGGCTTTCTTT. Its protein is CSARGTVPEAFF.

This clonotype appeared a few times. The CDR3 coding sequence is TGTGCCAGCAGCCAGACGGCAGTATACCCTCCCCAGTACTTC. It specifies CASSQTAVYPPQYF. This sequence joins TRBV7-6 and TRBJ2-5; D is undetermined. This CDR3 has 14 amino acids. The V end was cut by 5 bases, the J end by 9 bases, with 19 bases between. Germline values: CDR1 SGHVS, CDR2 FNYEAQ.

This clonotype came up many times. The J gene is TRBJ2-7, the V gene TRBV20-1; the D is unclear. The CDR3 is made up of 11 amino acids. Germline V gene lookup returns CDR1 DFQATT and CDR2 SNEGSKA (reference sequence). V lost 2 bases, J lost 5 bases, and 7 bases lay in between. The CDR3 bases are TGCAGTGCTAGACGGCTAGACGAGCAGTACTTC. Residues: CSARRLDEQYF.

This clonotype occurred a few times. In nucleotides, the CDR3 is TGCGCCAGCAGCTTGGCCGGGGTCCACAATGAGCAGTTCTTC. Its protein is CASSLAGVHNEQFF. The V and J genes are TRBV5-1 and TRBJ2-1, with a weak D call TRBD2 (5 bases). V lost 0 bases, J lost 5 bases, and 9 bases lay in between. The CDR3 is 14 amino acids. The germline CDR1 and CDR2 sequences are SGHRS and YFSETQ.

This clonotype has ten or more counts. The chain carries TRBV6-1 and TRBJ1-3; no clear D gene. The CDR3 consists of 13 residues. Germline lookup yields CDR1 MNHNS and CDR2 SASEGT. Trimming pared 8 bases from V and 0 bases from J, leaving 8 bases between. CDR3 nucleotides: TGTGCCAGCGGGCTAAACTCTGGAAACACCATATATTTT. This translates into CASGLNSGNTIYF.

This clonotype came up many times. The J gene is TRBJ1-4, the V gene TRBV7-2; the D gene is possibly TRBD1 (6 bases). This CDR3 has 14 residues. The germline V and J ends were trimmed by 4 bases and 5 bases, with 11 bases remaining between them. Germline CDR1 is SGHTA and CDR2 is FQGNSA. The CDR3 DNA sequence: TGTGCCAGCAGCTCGACAGGCAAAAATGAAAAACTGTTTTTT. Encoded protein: CASSSTGKNEKLFF.

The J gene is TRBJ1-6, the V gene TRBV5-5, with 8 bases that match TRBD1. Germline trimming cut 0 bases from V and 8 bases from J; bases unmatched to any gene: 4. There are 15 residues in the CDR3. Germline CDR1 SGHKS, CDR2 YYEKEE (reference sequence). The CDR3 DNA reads TGTGCCAGCAGCTTGGACAGGGGGACGTATTCACCCCTCCACTTT. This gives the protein CASSLDRGTYSPLHF. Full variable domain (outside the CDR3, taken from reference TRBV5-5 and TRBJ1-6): DAGVTQSPTHLIKTRGQQVTLRCSPISGHKSVSWYQQVLGQGPQFIFQYYEKEERGRGNFPDRFSARQFPNYSSELNVNALLLGDSALYLCASSLDRGTYSPLHFGNGTRLTVT.

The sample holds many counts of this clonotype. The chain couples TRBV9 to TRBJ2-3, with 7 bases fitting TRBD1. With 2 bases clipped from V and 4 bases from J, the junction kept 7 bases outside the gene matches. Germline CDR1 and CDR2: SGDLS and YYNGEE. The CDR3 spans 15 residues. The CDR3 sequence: CASSVQVGTADTQYF. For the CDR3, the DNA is TGTGCCAGCAGCGTCCAAGTGGGGACAGCAGATACGCAGTATTTT.

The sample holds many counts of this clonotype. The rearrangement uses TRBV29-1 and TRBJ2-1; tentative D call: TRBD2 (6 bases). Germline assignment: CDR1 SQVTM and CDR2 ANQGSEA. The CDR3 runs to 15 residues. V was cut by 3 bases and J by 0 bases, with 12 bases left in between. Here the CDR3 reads CSVDRAGPSYNEQFF. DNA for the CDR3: TGCAGCGTTGATCGGGCGGGACCCTCCTACAATGAGCAGTTCTTC.

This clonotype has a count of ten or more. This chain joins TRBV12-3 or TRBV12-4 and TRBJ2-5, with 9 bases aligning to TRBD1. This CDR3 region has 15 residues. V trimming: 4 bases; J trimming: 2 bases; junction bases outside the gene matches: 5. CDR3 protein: CASSSGTGRQETQYF. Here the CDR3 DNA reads TGTGCCAGCAGTTCCGGGACAGGGCGACAAGAGACCCAGTACTTC.

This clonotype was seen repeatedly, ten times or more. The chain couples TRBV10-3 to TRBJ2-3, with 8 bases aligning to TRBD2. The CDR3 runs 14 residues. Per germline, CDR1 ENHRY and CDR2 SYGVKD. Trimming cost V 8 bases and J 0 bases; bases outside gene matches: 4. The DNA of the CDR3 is TGTGCCATCGGTGCGGGGGGTAGCACAGATACGCAGTATTTT. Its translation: CAIGAGGSTDTQYF.

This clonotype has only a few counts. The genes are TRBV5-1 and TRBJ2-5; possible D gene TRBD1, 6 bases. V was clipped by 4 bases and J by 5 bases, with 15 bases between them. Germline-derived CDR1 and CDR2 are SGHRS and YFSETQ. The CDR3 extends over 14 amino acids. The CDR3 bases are TGCGCCAGCAGCCATAAACAGGGTCGGGAGACCCAGTACTTC. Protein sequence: CASSHKQGRETQYF. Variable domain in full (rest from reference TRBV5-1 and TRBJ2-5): KAGVTQTPRYLIKTRGQQVTLSCSPISGHRSVSWYQQTPGQGLQFLFEYFSETQRNKGNFPGRFSGRQFSNSRSEMNVSTLELGDSALYLCASSHKQGRETQYFGPGTRLLVL.

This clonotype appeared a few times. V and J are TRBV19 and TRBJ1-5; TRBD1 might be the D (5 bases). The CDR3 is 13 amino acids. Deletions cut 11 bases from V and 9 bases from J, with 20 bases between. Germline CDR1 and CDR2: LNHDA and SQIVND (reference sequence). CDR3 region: CASWDRGRTPQHF. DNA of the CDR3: TGTGCCTCATGGGACCGGGGAAGGACGCCCCAGCATTTT.

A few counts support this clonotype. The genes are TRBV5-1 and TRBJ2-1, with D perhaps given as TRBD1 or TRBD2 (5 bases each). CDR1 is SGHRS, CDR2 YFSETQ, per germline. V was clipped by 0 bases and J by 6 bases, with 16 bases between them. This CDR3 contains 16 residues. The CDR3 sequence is CASSLEGDAVLNEQFF. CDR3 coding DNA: TGCGCCAGCAGCTTGGAAGGGGACGCCGTTCTCAATGAGCAGTTCTTC.

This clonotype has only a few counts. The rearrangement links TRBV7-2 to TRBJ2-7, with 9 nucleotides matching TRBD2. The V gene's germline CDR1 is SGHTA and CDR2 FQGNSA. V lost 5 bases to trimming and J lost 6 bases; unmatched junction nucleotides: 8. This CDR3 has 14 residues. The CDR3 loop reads CASSLWGLAGEQYF. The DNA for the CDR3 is TGTGCCAGCAGCCTCTGGGGACTAGCAGGCGAGCAGTACTTC. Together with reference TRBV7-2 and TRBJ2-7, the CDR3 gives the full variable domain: GAGVSQSPSNKVTEKGKDVELRCDPISGHTALYWYRQSLGQGLEFLIYFQGNSAPDKSGLPSDRFSAERTGGSVSTLTIQRTQQEDSAVYLCASSLWGLAGEQYFGPGTRLTVT.